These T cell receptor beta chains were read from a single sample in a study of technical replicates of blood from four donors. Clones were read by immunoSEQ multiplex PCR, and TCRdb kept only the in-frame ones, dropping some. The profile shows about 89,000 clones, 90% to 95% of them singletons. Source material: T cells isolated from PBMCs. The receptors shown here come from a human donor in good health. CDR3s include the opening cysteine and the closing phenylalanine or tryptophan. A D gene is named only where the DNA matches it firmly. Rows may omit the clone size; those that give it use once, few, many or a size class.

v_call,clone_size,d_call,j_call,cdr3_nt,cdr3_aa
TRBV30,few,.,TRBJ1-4,TGTGCCTGGACGGGTCGAACTAATGAAAAACTGTTTTTT,CAWTGRTNEKLFF
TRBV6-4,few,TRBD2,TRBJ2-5,TGTGCCAGCAGTGCGTCGGGGGGGGGCGGAGAGACCCAGTACTTC,CASSASGGGGETQYF
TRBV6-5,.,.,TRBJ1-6,TGTGCCAGCAGACATGGACAGTCGTATAATTCACCCCTCCACTTT,CASRHGQSYNSPLHF
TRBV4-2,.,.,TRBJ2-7,TGTGCCAGCAGCCAAGACCGGGGAGGCTACGAGCAGTACTTC,CASSQDRGGYEQYF
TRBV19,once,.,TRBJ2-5,TGTGCCAGTTGGAGGGGGGGACAAGAGACCCAGTACTTC,CASWRGGQETQYF
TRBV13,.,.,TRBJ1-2,TGTGCCAGCGTTGGACAGAATTCTAACTATGGCTACACCTTC,CASVGQNSNYGYTF
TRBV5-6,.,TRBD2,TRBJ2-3,TGTGCCAGCAGCTCGCTAGCGGCCGGCGGGGATACGCAGTATTTT,CASSSLAAGGDTQYF
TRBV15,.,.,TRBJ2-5,TGTGCCACCAGCAGAGATCCTGCGGAGACCCAGTACTTC,CATSRDPAETQYF
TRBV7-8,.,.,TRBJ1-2,TGTGCCAGCAGCTCTCGGGGGTTGGGCATCTATGGCTACACCTTC,CASSSRGLGIYGYTF
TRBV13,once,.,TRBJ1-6,TGTGCCAGCAAAGTAGGCCGGAGCTCCTATAATTCACCCCTCCACTTT,CASKVGRSSYNSPLHF
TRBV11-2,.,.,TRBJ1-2,TGTGCCAGCAGCCCAGACAGAAACTATGGCTACACCTTC,CASSPDRNYGYTF
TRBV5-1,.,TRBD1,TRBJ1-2,TGCGCCAGCAGCTTGGGTGGAGGGGGCTCTGGCTACACCTTC,CASSLGGGGSGYTF
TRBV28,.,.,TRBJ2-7,TGTGCCAGCAGGGAAACAGGGAAATTTTCCTACGAGCAGTACTTC,CASRETGKFSYEQYF
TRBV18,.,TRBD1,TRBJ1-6,TGTGCCAGCTCATCACAAACCAGACAGGGCCGCAATTCACCCCTCCACTTT,CASSSQTRQGRNSPLHF